The present TCR beta chain was sequenced within a study of blood T cells in healthy people across ages. The CDR3 is 12 residues long. The germline gives CDR1 SGHTA, CDR2 FQGNSA. V lost 3 bases to trimming and J lost 10 bases; unmatched junction nucleotides: 4. The draw of peripheral blood yielded ten milliliters from each donor. Together with a sample-barcoded 5' primer, a J-beta primer mix was included in a second PCR lasting about 6 to 11 cycles. One entry per CDR3 protein, called by TCRdb with MiXCR from the 5' RACE reads. This sample has approximately 1.5 million distinct CDR3 sequences, with about 42% found just once. This clonotype was seen a few times.

The source material was blood. The chain carries TRBV7-2 and TRBJ2-3, with 7 bases fitting TRBD2. The origin of this receptor is a woman younger than 35 in good health. CDR3 sequence: CASSFGGGAQYF. In DNA form, the CDR3 reads TGTGCCAGCAGCTTTGGGGGAGGGGCGCAGTATTTT. The full variable domain, with the rest looked up from reference TRBV7-2 and TRBJ2-3, is GAGVSQSPSNKVTEKGKDVELRCDPISGHTALYWYRQSLGQGLEFLIYFQGNSAPDKSGLPSDRFSAERTGGSVSTLTIQRTQQEDSAVYLCASSFGGGAQYFGPGTRLTVL.